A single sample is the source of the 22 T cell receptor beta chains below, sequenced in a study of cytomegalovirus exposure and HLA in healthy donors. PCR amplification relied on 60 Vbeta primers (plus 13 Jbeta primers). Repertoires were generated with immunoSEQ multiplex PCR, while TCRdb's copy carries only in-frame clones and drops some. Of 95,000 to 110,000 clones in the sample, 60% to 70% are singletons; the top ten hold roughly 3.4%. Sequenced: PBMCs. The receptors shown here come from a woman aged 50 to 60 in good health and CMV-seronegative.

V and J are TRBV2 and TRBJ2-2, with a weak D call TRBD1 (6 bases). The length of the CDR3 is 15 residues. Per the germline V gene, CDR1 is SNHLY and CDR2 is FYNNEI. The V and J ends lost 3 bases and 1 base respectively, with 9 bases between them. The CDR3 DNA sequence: TGTGCCAGCAGTGACGGACAGCTGAACACCGGGGAGCTGTTTTTT. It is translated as CASSDGQLNTGELFF.

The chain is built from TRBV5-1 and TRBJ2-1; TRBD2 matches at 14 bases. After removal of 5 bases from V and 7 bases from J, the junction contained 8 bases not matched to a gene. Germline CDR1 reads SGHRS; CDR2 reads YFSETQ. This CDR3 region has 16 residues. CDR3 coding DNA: TGCGCCAGCAGTCAACCGGGACTAGCGGGAGTTAATGAGCAGTTCTTC. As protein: CASSQPGLAGVNEQFF.

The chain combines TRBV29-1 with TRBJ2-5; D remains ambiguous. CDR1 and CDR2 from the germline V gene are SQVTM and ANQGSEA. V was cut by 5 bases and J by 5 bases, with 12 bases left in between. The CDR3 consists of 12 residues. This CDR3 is CSVNQAQETQYF. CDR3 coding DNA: TGCAGCGTTAACCAGGCTCAGGAGACCCAGTACTTC.

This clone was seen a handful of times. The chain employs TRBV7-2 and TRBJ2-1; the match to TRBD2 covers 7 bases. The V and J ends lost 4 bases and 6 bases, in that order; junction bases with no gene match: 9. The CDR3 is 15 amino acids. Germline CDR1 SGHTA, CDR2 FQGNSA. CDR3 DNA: TGTGCCAGCAGCTCACGGGAGGCCCCCTCCAATGAGCAGTTCTTC. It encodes CASSSREAPSNEQFF.

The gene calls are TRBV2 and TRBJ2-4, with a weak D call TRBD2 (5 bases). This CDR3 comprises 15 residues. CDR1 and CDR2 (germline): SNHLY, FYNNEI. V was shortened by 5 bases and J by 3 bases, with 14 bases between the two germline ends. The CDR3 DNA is TGTGCCAGCAGTTTCACCGGGGAAGGCAAAAACATTCAGTACTTC. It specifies CASSFTGEGKNIQYF. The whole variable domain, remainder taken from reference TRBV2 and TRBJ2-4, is EPEVTQTPSHQVTQMGQEVILRCVPISNHLYFYWYRQILGQKVEFLVSFYNNEISEKSEIFDDQFSVERPDGSNFTLKIRSTKLEDSAMYFCASSFTGEGKNIQYFGAGTRLSVL.

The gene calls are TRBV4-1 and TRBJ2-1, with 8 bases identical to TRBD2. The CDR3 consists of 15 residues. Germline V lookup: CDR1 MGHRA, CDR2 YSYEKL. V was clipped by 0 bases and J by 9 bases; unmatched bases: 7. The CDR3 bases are TGCGCCAGCAGCCAAGATTACGGGAGGGCCGGTGAGCAGTTCTTC. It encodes CASSQDYGRAGEQFF.

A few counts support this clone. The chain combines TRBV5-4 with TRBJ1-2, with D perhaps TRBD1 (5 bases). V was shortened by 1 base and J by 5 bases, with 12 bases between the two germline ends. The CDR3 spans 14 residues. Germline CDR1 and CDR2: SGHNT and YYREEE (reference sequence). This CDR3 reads CASSLQGSPYGYTF. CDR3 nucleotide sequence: TGTGCCAGCAGCTTGCAGGGTAGTCCTTATGGCTACACCTTC.

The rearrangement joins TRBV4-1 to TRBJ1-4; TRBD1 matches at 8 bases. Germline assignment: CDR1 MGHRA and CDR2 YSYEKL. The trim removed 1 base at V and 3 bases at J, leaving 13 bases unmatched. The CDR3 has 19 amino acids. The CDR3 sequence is CASSQVSGTGGGPNEKLFF. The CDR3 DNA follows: TGCGCCAGCAGCCAAGTATCCGGGACAGGAGGGGGCCCTAATGAAAAACTGTTTTTT.

This CDR3 is CASSLVLTSGRTDTQYF. CDR3 nucleotides: TGTGCCAGCAGCTTAGTACTGACTAGCGGGCGAACGGATACGCAGTATTTT. The chain carries TRBV7-9 and TRBJ2-3, with 10 bases lining up with TRBD2. The V segment lost 1 base and the J segment 6 bases; nucleotides outside the gene matches: 10. Germline V gene lookup returns CDR1 SEHNR and CDR2 FQNEAQ (reference sequence). This CDR3 is built from 17 residues.

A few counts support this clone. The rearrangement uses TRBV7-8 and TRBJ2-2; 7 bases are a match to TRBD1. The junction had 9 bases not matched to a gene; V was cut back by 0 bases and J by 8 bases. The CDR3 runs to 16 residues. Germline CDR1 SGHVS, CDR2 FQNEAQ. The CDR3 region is CASSLATGMIPGELFF. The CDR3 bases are TGTGCCAGCAGCTTAGCGACAGGGATGATACCTGGGGAGCTGTTTTTT.

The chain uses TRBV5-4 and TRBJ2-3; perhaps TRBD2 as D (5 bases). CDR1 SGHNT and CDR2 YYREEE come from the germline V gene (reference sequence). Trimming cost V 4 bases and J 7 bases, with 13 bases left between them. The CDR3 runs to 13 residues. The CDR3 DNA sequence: TGTGCCAGCAGCCCCGGGGAGCTTTATACGCAGTATTTT. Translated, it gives CASSPGELYTQYF.

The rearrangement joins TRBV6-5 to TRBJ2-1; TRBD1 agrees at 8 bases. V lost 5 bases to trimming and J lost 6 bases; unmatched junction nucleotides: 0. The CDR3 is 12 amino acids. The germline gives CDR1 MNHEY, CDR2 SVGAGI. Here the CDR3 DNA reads TGTGCCAGCAGTGACAGGGGCAATGAGCAGTTCTTC. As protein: CASSDRGNEQFF.

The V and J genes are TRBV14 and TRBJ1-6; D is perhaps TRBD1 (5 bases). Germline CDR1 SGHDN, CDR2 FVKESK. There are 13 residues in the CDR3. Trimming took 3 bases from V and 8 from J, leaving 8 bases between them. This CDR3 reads CASSQDTDSPLHF. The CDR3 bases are TGTGCCAGCAGCCAGGACACAGATTCACCCCTCCACTTT.

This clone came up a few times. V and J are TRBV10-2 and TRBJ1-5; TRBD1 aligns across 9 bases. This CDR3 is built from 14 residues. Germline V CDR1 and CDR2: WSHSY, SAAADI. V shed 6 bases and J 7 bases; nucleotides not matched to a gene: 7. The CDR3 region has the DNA TGCGCCAGCAGAGGGACAGGGCAAGGACAGCCCCAGCATTTT. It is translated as CASRGTGQGQPQHF.

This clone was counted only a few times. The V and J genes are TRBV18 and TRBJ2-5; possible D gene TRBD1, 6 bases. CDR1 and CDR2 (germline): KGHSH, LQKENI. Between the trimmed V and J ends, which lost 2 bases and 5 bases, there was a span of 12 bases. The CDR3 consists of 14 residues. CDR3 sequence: CASSPGQGLETQYF. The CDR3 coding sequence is TGTGCCAGCTCACCAGGGCAGGGGCTGGAGACCCAGTACTTC. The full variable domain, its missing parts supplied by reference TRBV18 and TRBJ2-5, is NAGVMQNPRHLVRRRGQEARLRCSPMKGHSHVYWYRQLPEEGLKFMVYLQKENIIDESGMPKERFSAEFPKEGPSILRIQQVVRGDSAAYFCASSPGQGLETQYFGPGTRLLVL.

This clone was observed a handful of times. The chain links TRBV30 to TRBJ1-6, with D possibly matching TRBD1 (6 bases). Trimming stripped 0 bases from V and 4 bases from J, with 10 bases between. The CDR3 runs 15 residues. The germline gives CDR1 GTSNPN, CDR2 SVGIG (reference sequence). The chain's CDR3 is CAWSVQGSYNSPLHF. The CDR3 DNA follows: TGTGCCTGGAGTGTACAGGGCTCGTATAATTCACCCCTCCACTTT.

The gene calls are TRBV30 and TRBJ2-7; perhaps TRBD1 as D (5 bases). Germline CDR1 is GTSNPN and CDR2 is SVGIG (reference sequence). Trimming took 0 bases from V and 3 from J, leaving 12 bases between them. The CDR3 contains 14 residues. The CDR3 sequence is CAWSVTGRFYEQYF. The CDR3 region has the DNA TGTGCCTGGAGTGTAACAGGTAGATTCTACGAGCAGTACTTC.

Here the CDR3 reads CSVEGASGQETQYF. In DNA, the CDR3 is TGCAGCGTTGAAGGGGCTAGCGGGCAAGAGACCCAGTACTTC. The chain uses TRBV29-1 and TRBJ2-5; TRBD2 agrees at 8 bases. Trimming at V came to 1 base and at J to 2 bases, leaving 3 bases not matched to a gene. The germline V gene encodes CDR1 SQVTM and CDR2 ANQGSEA. CDR3 length equals 14 residues.

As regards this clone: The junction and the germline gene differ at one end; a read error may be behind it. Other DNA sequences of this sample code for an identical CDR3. CDR3 protein: CASSSQGLQYSYGQYF. The CDR3 bases are TGTGCCAGCAGTTCACAGGGGTTACAATACTCCTACGGGCAGTACTTC. This chain connects TRBV7-2 to TRBJ2-7, with 7 bases identical to TRBD1. Germline V CDR1 and CDR2: SGHTA, FQGNSA. The CDR3 is 16 amino acids. Looking up the rest from reference TRBV7-2 and TRBJ2-7 gives the full variable domain: GAGVSQSPSNKVTEKGKDVELRCDPISGHTALYWYRQSLGQGLEFLIYFQGNSAPDKSGLPSDRFSAERTGGSVSTLTIQRTQQEDSAVYLCASSSQGLQYSYGQYFGPGTRLTVT.

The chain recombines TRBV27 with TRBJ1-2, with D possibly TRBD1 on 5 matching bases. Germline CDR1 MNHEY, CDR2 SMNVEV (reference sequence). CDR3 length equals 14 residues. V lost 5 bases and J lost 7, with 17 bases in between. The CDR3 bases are TGTGCCAGCAGTCCACGGGCAGGGTACGGTGGCTACACCTTC. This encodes CASSPRAGYGGYTF.

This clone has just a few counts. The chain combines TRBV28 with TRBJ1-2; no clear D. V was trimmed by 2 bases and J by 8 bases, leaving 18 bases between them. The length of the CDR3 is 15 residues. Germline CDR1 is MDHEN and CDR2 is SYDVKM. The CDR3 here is CASSLRTAGVGGYTF. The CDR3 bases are TGTGCCAGCAGTTTAAGGACGGCCGGGGTAGGCGGCTACACCTTC.

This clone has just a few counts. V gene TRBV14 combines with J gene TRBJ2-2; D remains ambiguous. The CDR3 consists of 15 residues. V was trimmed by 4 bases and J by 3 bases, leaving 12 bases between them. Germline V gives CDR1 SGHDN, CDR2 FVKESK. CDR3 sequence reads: CASSPLSPDTGELFF. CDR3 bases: TGTGCCAGCAGCCCCCTATCGCCCGACACCGGGGAGCTGTTTTTT.